The sequence of this T cell receptor (beta chain) was determined in a study of neurological immune-mediated disorders. The CDR3 extends over 14 amino acids. Germline V gene sequence: CDR1 DFQATT, CDR2 SNEGSKA (reference sequence). Trimming took 7 bases from V and 5 from J; bases not matched to a gene: 8. 5'RACE with 10-nucleotide random UMIs produced the cDNA. TCRdb fed the 5' RACE reads into MiXCR, producing one record per CDR3 protein. The table has roughly 50,000 distinct CDR3 sequences, 10% to 13% seen once. In regard to this clonotype: The target antigen is unknown. This may arise from a read error, as a much more abundant clone is one base away.

Study-wide points: Subjects shared no identical expanded-clone CDR3 amino acid sequences, suggesting private TCR-beta repertoires in all groups. It was HTLV-1-associated myelopathy that showed the most TCR clonal expansion, while multiple sclerosis showed the least, falling below healthy controls.

The unsorted libraries were produced from 2 million PBMCs held at -80 C. Sequencing was performed on PBMCs. The source is a man between 70 and 80 years old with HTLV-1-associated myelopathy (HAM/TSP). The V call is TRBV20-1, the J call TRBJ2-2; 9 bases map to TRBD1. This chain's CDR3 is CSVPRTGETGELFF. The CDR3 bases are TGCAGTGTTCCCCGGACAGGGGAGACCGGGGAGCTGTTTTTT.